The clone carrying this TCR beta chain was seen more than once but under ten times. As yet, its antigen is unknown. The data belong to a study of T cells in Graves' hyperthyroidism and ophthalmopathy. Study conclusions and caveats: Ophthalmopathy stood apart from stable hyperthyroidism in a 13 V-J model.

The CDR3 runs 13 residues. V was trimmed by 5 bases and J by 6 bases, leaving 10 bases between them. In germline, CDR1 is MDHEN, CDR2 SYDVKM. The source material, RNA transcripts, was used to amplify TCR beta CDR3 regions. Initially, a first-round RT-PCR of the TCR CDR3 employed the HTBI primer set. One entry per CDR3 protein results from TCRdb running MiXCR on the multiplex PCR reads. The data show around 690,000 distinct CDR3 sequences, about 18% seen once. This clonotype was sampled from a man aged 45-65 years with Graves' hyperthyroidism. Specimen: blood. The V gene is TRBV28, the J gene TRBJ2-2, with a weak D call TRBD2 (5 bases). The CDR3 DNA reads as TGTGCCAGCAGTGCGGCTAGCCCCGGGGAGCTGTTTTTT. Its protein product is CASSAASPGELFF.